This T cell receptor beta chain was sequenced during a study of blood T cell repertoires in COVID-19. Assignments of participants to cohorts depended upon their own reported clinical history. Among Cohort 3 donors, those recovered had two negative PCRs, clearance, or symptom resolution. How the authors handled the data: Amplifying reference gene primers gave estimates of nucleated cell counts. Assay used: immunoSEQ multiplex PCR; TCRdb lists only in-frame clones, some missing. The DNA gave D and trimming, while V, J and clone size come from that table. Of about 400,000 clones in the sample, around 92% were seen once. Sequenced material: PBMCs or T cells enriched from blood (not recorded which). The receptor was derived from a woman in her twenties or thirties who had recovered from COVID-19.

Written as DNA, the CDR3 is TGTGCCAGCAGTGAATTCGCAGGGGGCAATCAGCCCCAGCATTTT. Protein: CASSEFAGGNQPQHF. V usage is TRBV2 and J usage is TRBJ1-5; D might be TRBD1 (6 bases). Trimming removed 2 bases at V and 2 bases at J, with 10 bases between. CDR3 length equals 15 residues. Germline lookup yields CDR1 SNHLY and CDR2 FYNNEI.